This T cell receptor beta chain was sequenced in a study of T cells in Graves' hyperthyroidism and ophthalmopathy. This clonotype has at least ten counts. It was RNA transcripts that yielded the amplified TCR beta CDR3 regions. The HTBI primer set was used in a first-round RT-PCR of the TCR CDR3. Each CDR3 protein gets one entry after TCRdb re-called the multiplex PCR reads with MiXCR. This repertoire shows some 620,000 distinct CDR3 sequences, roughly 17% found once; its top ten account for 3.8%. The V segment lost 3 bases and the J segment 7 bases; nucleotides outside the gene matches: 4. The CDR3 spans 14 residues. Germline values: CDR1 SGHTA, CDR2 FQGNSA.

The TCR sequence derives from a woman in her 30s with Graves' hyperthyroidism. Sequencing was done on a sample of blood. The chain carries TRBV7-2 and TRBJ2-4, with 9 nucleotides matching TRBD1. The CDR3 DNA is TGTGCCAGCAGCTTCGACAGGGGGGACAACATTCAGTACTTC. Translation: CASSFDRGDNIQYF.